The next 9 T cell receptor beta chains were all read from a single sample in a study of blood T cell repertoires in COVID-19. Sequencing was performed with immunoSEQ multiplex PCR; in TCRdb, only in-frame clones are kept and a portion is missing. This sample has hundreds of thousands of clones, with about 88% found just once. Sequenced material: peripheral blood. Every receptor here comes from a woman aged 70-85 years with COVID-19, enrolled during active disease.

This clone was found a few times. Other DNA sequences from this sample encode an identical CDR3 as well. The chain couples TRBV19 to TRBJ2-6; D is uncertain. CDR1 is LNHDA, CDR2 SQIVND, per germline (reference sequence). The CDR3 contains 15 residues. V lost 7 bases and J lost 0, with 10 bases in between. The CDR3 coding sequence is TGTGCCAGTATGAGACAACTCTCTGGGGCCAACGTCCTGACTTTC. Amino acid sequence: CASMRQLSGANVLTF.

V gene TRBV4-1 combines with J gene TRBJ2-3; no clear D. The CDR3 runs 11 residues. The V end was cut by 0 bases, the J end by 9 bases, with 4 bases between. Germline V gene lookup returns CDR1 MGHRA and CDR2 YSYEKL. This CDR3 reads CASSQERTQYF. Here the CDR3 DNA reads TGCGCCAGCAGCCAAGAGAGGACGCAGTATTTT.

The CDR3 sequence: CASSLFDSAGTEAFF. For the CDR3, the DNA is TGCGCCAGCAGCTTGTTTGACTCGGCGGGGACTGAAGCTTTCTTT. The chain links TRBV5-1 to TRBJ1-1; no reliable D call. The CDR3 spans 15 residues. V dropped 1 base and J dropped 5 bases, with 15 bases sitting between them. CDR1 is SGHRS, CDR2 YFSETQ, per germline.

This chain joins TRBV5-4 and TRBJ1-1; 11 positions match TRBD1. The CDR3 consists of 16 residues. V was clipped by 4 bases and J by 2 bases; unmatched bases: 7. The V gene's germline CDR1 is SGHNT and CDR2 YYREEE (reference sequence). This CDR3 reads CASSPRDRGTNTEAFF. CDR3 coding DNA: TGTGCCAGCAGCCCCCGGGACAGGGGGACTAACACTGAAGCTTTCTTT. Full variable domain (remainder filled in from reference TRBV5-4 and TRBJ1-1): ETGVTQSPTHLIKTRGQQVTLRCSSQSGHNTVSWYQQALGQGPQFIFQYYREEENGRGNFPPRFSGLQFPNYSSELNVNALELDDSALYLCASSPRDRGTNTEAFFGQGTRLTVV.

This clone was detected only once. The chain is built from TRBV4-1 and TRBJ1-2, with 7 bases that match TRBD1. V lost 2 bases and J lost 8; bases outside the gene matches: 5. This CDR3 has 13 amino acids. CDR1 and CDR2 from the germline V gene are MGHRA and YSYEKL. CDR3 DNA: TGCGCCAGCAGCCAACGGGACAGTGGGGGCTACACCTTC. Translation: CASSQRDSGGYTF.

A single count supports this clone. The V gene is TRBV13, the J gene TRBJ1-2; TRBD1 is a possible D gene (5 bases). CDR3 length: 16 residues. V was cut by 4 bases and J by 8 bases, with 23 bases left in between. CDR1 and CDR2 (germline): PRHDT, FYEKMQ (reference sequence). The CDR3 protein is CASSSRPDGGWWGYTF. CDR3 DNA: TGTGCCAGCAGCTCCCGTCCGGACGGGGGATGGTGGGGCTACACCTTC.

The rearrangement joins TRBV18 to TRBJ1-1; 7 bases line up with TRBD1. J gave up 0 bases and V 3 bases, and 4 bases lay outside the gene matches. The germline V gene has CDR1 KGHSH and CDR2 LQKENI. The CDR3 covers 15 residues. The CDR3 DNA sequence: TGTGCCAGCTCACCGCGGGGACAGATGAACACTGAAGCTTTCTTT. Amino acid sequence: CASSPRGQMNTEAFF.

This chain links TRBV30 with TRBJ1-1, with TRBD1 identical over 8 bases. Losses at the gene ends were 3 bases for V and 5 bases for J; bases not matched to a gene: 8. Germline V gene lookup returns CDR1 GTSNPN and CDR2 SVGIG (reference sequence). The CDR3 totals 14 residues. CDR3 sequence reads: CAWSLTGGLTEAFF. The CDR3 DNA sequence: TGTGCCTGGAGCTTAACAGGGGGACTGACTGAAGCTTTCTTT. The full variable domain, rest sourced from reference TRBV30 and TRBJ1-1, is SQTIHQWPATLVQPVGSPLSLECTVEGTSNPNLYWYRQAAGRGLQLLFYSVGIGQISSEVPQNLSASRPQDRQFILSSKKLLLSDSGFYLCAWSLTGGLTEAFFGQGTRLTVV.

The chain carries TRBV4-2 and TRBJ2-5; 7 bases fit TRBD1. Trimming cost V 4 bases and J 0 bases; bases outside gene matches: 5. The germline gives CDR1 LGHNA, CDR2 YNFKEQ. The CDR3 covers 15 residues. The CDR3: CASSRRQGDQETQYF. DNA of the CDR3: TGTGCCAGCAGCCGTCGACAGGGAGACCAAGAGACCCAGTACTTC.